This T cell receptor beta chain was documented in a study of blood T cell repertoires in COVID-19. Study at large: The samples span acute and convalescent COVID-19 from the United States, Italy and Spain. In each case, the material was cDNA or gDNA derived from T cells, B-cell-depleted T cells, or PBMCs.

As handled by the study authors: By means of reference gene primer amplification, nucleated cell counts were estimated. Data came from immunoSEQ multiplex PCR; TCRdb stores just in-frame clones and leaves some out. V and J calls and clone size come straight from that table; D and trimming were deduced from the DNA. In the table there are around 290,000 clones, 75% to 90% of which are singletons. The length of the CDR3 is 15 residues. The trim removed 4 bases at V and 7 bases at J, leaving 6 bases unmatched. Germline V gives CDR1 SNHLY, CDR2 FYNNEI. The sample was peripheral blood. The chain uses TRBV2 and TRBJ2-1, with 11 bases that match TRBD1. The receptor comes from a man aged 35-49 years with acute or convalescent COVID-19. The CDR3 sequence is CASSGDRGIENEQFF. As DNA, the CDR3 is TGTGCCAGCAGTGGGGACAGGGGGATAGAAAATGAGCAGTTCTTC.